The T cell receptor (beta chain) described here comes from a study of blood T cell repertoires in COVID-19. Study as a whole: PBMCs, B-cell-depleted T cells, or T cells were the source of the cDNA or gDNA that made up the material.

Generated by immunoSEQ multiplex PCR, the TCRdb table keeps only in-frame clones and is missing some. Altogether hundreds of thousands of clones are present, around 89% being singletons, with the ten largest covering 0.95% to 1.5%. Germline values: CDR1 SGHRS, CDR2 YFSETQ. This CDR3 region has 15 residues. Individuals drawn from under 30 US areas were about 18 to 100 years old. The origin of this receptor is a woman in her forties with acute COVID-19. The sample comprised PBMCs or T cells enriched from blood (not recorded which). The V and J genes are TRBV5-1 and TRBJ2-7; D might be TRBD1 (6 bases). The CDR3 bases are TGCGCCAGCAGCTTGCTATCCGGGACATCCTTCGAGCAGTACGTC. This translates into CASSLLSGTSFEQYV.